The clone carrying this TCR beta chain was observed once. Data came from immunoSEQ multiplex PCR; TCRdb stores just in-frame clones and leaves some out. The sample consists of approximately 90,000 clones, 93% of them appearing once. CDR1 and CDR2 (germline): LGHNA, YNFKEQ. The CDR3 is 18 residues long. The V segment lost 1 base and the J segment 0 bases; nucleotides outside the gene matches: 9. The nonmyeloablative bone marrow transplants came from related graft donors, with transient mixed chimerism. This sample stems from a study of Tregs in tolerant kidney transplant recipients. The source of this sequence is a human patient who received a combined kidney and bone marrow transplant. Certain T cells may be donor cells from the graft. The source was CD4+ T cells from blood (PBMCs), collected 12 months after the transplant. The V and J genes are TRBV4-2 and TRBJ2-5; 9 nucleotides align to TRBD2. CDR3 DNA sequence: TGTGCCAGCAGCCAAGCTCGTAGCGGGAGAGTGTACCAAGAGACCCAGTACTTC. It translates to CASSQARSGRVYQETQYF.